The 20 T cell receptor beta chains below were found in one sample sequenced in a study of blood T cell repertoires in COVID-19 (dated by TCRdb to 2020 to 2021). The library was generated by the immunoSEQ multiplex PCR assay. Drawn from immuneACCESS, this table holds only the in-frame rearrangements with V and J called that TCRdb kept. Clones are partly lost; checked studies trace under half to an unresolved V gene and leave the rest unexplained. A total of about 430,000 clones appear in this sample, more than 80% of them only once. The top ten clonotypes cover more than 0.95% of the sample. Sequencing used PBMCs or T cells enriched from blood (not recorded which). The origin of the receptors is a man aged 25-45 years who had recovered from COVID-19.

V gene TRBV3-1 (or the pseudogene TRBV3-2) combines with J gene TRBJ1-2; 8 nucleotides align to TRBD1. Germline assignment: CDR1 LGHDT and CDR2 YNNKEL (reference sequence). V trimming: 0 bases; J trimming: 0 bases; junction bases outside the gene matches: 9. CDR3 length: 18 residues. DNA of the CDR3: TGTGCCAGCAGCCAAGATCGGGCAGGGGGCCGAGCTAACTATGGCTACACCTTC. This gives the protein CASSQDRAGGRANYGYTF.

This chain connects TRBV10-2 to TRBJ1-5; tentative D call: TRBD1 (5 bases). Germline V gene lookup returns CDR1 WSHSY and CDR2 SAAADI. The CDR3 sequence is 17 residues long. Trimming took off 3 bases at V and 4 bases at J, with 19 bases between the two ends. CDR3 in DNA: TGCGCCAGCAGTGATAAAGGCCATGCGGCAGGGAATCAGCCCCAGCATTTT. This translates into CASSDKGHAAGNQPQHF.

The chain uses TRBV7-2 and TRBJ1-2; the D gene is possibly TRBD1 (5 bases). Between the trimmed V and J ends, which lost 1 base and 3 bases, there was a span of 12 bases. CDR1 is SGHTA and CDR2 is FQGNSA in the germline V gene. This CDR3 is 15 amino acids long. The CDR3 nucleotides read TGTGCCAGCAGCTTAGTCTTTGGGGGGGACTATGGCTACACCTTC. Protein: CASSLVFGGDYGYTF.

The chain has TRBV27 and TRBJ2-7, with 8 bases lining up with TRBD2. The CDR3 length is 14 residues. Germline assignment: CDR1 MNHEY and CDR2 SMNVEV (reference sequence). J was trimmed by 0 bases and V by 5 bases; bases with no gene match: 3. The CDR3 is CASSLSGISYEQYF. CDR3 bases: TGTGCCAGCAGTCTTAGCGGGATCTCCTACGAGCAGTACTTC.

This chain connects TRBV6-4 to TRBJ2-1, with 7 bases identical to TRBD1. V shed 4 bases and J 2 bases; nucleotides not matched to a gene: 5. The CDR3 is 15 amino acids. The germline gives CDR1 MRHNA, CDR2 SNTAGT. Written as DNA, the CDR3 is TGTGCCAGCAGTGTATTGAGGGGGCCCTACAATGAGCAGTTCTTC. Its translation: CASSVLRGPYNEQFF.

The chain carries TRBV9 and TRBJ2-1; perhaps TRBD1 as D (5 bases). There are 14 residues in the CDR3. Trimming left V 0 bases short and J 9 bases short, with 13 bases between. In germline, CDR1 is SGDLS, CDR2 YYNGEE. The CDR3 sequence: CASSVVPGFGEQFF. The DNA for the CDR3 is TGTGCCAGCAGCGTAGTTCCAGGGTTCGGTGAGCAGTTCTTC.

Here the CDR3 reads CASSPKGDRAKNIQYF. Here the CDR3 DNA reads TGTGCCAGCAGCCCAAAGGGGGACAGGGCCAAAAACATTCAGTACTTC. The chain employs TRBV7-9 and TRBJ2-4; 8 bases map to TRBD1. Germline lookup yields CDR1 SEHNR and CDR2 FQNEAQ (reference sequence). With 5 bases clipped from V and 1 base from J, the junction kept 7 bases outside the gene matches. This CDR3 comprises 16 residues.

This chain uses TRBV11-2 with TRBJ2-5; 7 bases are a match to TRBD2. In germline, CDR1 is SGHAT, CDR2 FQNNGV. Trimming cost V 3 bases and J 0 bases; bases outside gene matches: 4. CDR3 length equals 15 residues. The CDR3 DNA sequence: TGTGCCAGCAGCTTTACTAGCGCCAACCAAGAGACCCAGTACTTC. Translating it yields CASSFTSANQETQYF.

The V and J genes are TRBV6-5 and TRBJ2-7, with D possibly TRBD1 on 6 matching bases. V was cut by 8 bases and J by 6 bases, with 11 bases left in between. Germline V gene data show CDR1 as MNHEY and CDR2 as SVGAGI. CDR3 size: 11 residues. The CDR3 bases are TGTGCCAGCCCGAGGGGGATCGAGCAGTACTTC. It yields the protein CASPRGIEQYF.

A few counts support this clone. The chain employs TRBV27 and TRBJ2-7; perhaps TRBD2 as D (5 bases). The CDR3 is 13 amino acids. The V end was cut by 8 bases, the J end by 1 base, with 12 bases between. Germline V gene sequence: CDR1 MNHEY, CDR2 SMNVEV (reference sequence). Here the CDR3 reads CASRRRNSYEQYF. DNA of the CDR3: TGTGCCAGCCGCAGGAGGAATTCCTACGAGCAGTACTTC.

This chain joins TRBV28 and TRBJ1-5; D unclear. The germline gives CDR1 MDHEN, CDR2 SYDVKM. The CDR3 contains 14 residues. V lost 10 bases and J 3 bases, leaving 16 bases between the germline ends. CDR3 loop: CAISLAVSNQPQHF. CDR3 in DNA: TGTGCCATCAGCTTGGCAGTGTCCAATCAGCCCCAGCATTTT. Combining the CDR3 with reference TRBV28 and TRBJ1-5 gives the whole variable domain DVKVTQSSRYLVKRTGEKVFLECVQDMDHENMFWYRQDPGLGLRLIYFSYDVKMKEKGDIPEGYSVSREKKERFSLILESASTNQTSMYLCAISLAVSNQPQHFGDGTRLSIL.

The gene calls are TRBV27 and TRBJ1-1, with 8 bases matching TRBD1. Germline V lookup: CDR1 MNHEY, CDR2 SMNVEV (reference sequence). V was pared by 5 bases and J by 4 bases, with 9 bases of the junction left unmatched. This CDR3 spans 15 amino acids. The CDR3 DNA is TGTGCCAGCAGTCAGGGGGCAAGGGTCAGCACTGAAGCTTTCTTT. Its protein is CASSQGARVSTEAFF.

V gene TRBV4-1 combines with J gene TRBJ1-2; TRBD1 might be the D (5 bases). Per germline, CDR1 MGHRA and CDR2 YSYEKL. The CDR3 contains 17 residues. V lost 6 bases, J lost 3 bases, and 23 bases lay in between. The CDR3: CASSLLPTQGVDYGYTF. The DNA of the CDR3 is TGCGCCAGCAGTCTTCTCCCCACCCAGGGTGTCGACTATGGCTACACCTTC.

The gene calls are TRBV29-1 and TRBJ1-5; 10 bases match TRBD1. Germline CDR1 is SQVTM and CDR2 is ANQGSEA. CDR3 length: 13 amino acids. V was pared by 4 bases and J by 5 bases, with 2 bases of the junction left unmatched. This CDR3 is CSVAGTGDQPQHF. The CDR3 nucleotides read TGCAGCGTTGCAGGGACAGGGGATCAGCCCCAGCATTTT. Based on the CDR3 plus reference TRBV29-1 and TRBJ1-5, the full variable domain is SAVISQKPSRDICQRGTSLTIQCQVDSQVTMMFWYRQQPGQSLTLIATANQGSEATYESGFVIDKFPISRPNLTFSTLTVSNMSPEDSSIYLCSVAGTGDQPQHFGDGTRLSIL.

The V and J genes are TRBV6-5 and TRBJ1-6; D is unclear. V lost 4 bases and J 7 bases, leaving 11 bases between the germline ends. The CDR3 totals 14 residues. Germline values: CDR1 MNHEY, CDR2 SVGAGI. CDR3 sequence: CASSLTHGNSPLHF. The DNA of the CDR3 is TGTGCCAGCAGTTTGACTCACGGGAATTCACCCCTCCACTTT.

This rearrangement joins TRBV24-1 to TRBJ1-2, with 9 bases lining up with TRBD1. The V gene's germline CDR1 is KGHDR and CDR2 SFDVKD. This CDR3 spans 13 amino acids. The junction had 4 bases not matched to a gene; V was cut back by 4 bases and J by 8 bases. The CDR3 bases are TGTGCCACCAGTGAACAGGGGGCTCGGGGCTACACCTTC. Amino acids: CATSEQGARGYTF.

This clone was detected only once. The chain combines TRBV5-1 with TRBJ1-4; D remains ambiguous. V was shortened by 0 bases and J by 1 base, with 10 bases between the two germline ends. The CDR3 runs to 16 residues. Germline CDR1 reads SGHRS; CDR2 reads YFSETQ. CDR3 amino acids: CASSLGVGGTNEKLFF. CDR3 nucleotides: TGCGCCAGCAGCTTGGGGGTCGGCGGAACTAATGAAAAACTGTTTTTT.

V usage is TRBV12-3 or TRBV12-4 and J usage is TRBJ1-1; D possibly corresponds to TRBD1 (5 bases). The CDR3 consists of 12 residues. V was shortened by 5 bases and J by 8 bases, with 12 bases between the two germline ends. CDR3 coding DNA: TGTGCCAGCAGTACCGACAGTCAGGAAGCTTTCTTT. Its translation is CASSTDSQEAFF.

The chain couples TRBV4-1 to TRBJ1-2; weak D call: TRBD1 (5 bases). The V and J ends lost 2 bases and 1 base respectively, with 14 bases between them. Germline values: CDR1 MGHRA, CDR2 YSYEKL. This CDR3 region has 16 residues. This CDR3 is CASSQWAGSGNYGYTF. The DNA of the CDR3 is TGCGCCAGCAGCCAATGGGCAGGGTCGGGTAACTATGGCTACACCTTC.

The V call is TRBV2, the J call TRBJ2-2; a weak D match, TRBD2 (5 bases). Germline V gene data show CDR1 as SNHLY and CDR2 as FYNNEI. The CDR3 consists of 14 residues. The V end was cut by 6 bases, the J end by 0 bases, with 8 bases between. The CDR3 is CASRGGSNTGELFF. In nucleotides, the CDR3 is TGTGCCAGCAGAGGCGGGTCGAACACCGGGGAGCTGTTTTTT.